The entry below describes one TCR beta chain. Its antigen remains unidentified. Preparation of the library involved the immunoSEQ multiplex PCR assay. A mixture of 60 forward primers for TCR Vbeta segments and 13 reverse primers for TCR Jbeta segments was used in the multiplex PCR. The CDR3 region of rearranged TCR beta genes was amplified from genomic DNA by a multiplex PCR assay. The amplified TCR beta libraries were sequenced on the Illumina HiSeq System as 87-base-pair reads. Concerning the study's data processing: A later analysis tallied some 79 million unique TCR beta chains across the 610 or so repertoires, and roughly 11 million of those chains were shared by two or more donors. A nearest-neighbor algorithm error-corrected the raw reads and collapsed the reads into unique sequences, merging closely related sequences to remove PCR and sequencing errors. CDR3 sequences were aligned to IMGT reference sequences to assign V, D and J gene segments. For a sequence to be retained, a match of at least six nucleotides was required to both a V gene segment and a J gene segment. Rearrangements were called productive when the CDR3 lacked stop codons and stayed in frame with V and J; all others were non-productive. CDR3 was defined according to IMGT convention as the region running from the second conserved V-encoded cysteine to the conserved J-encoded phenylalanine. Sequences without an unambiguous match to a single V gene segment were excluded from the earlier analysis of several hundred of the donors. In an earlier analysis of 587 of the donors, V segments were called functional above 56.7% productive rearrangements and were called segregating when the between-donor standard deviation exceeded 5%. A statistical classification framework was built for diagnosing cytomegalovirus status from the catalog of TCR beta chain sequences. V and J gene assignment, in a later analysis, came from comparing TCR nucleotide sequences with IMGT/GENE-DB human TR gene sequences. The TCRdist pipeline was used in a later analysis to assign CDR3 sequences and most-parsimonious VDJ recombination scenarios. In a later analysis, every TCR beta chain was defined by the combination of its CDR3 amino acid sequence and its V-gene family, and reads without a unique V-gene family were dropped. As a way to deal with suspected cross-contamination and a sequencing artifact, a later analysis dropped hundreds of nucleotide sequences that were highly shared and had low generation probability. For each public chain, a later analysis derived a clonal expansion index from normalized ranks of inferred template counts within each repertoire. In a later analysis, generation probabilities were computed using a VDJ recombination model fitted to out-of-frame rearrangements, and the results were checked against IGoR. In a later analysis, hypergeometric tests were used to score TCR-TCR, TCR-HLA and TCR-CMV co-occurrence, with a repertoire-size bias correction applied to TCR pairs. False discovery rates were estimated in a later analysis by permuting HLA or CMV assignments 20 times. A later analysis grouped co-occurring TCRs with DBSCAN, adding TCRdist sequence similarity when clustering within HLA-allele-positive subsets. Repertoires with fewer than 30,000 or more than 120,000 public chains, plus five repertoires with anomalous nucleotide sharing, were excluded from co-occurrence clustering. In TCRdb, the immuneACCESS table is reduced to in-frame sequences with V and J assigned. These tables do not hold every clone; where another copy was compared, an unresolved V gene accounts for under half, and the others remain unexplained. V and J calls and clone size are given by that table; D and trimming were obtained from the DNA. The table held for this sample gives tens of thousands of clones. The top ten constitute 4% of the sample.

This sample was included in a study of cytomegalovirus exposure and HLA in healthy donors (dated by TCRdb to 2016 to 2017). Study-level background: In an earlier analysis of some 610 of the donors, about 270 Gb of sequence data and approximately 120 million unique TCR beta sequences from 150 million to 200 million T cells were reported. In a later genetic analysis, genome-wide SNP genotypes for about three fifths of the 666 donors were used, and that subset was treated as a discovery cohort. Along with the roughly 700-subject first cohort, a separate validation cohort of over a hundred different subjects was used. An earlier analysis of 500 to 750 of the donors applied high-throughput TCR beta sequencing to assess whether each TCR beta V gene segment acted as functional or pseudogenic. To predict cytomegalovirus infection status, the study brought together high-throughput TCR immunosequencing, statistical association of individual TCRs with disease status, and machine learning. In a later analysis, previously published TCR beta repertoires from fewer than 750 donors were re-analyzed and high-resolution HLA genotyping was added so that TCR occurrence patterns could be studied. Alongside the repertoire data, information on donor age, sex, ethnicity and CMV serostatus was compiled. All discovery cohort repertoires had been generated on a single sequencing platform. The aim of the study was to test whether cataloging public T cell receptors could identify signatures of past pathogen exposure. Typing coverage varied by locus: 629-630 donors for A, B, C, DRB1 and DQB1; roughly 500 for DQA1; more than 600 for DPA1; around 490 for DPB1. A handful of DR-DQ haplotypes were handled as single units for association and clustering because linkage in the cohort was strong. The genetic ancestry cluster associated with self-reported Caucasian donors included roughly 84% of the approximately 410 genotyped donors. HLA typing included class I and class II loci at four-digit resolution. Among almost 400 genotyped donors of the cohort, an average of 235,054 unique TCR beta nucleotide sequences were sequenced per donor, 15% to 20% of them non-productive. An early release covering about 600 HLA-typed donors comprised about 300 gigabases of sequencing data and 65 million to 100 million unique TCR sequences. Rather than drawing on any new phenotypic data, the later analysis identified candidate immune exposures from TCR beta sequences and the way those sequences occurred across donors. Using immunosequencing, the study profiled T cell repertoires from about 650 subjects and related those repertoires to cytomegalovirus serostatus.

The cohort comprised some 730 healthy bone marrow donors. All cohort members were sampled while nominally healthy, although unrecorded immune exposures were likely present. The donor was CMV seronegative and was included in the group of several hundred seronegative cohort members. Each donor provided a peripheral blood sample, and peripheral blood mononuclear cells were used for TCR beta sequencing. The Qiagen DNeasy Blood Extraction Kit was used to extract genomic DNA from the blood cell samples. The germline V gene (reference sequence) specifies LNHDA as CDR1 and SQIVND as CDR2. The CDR3 spans 15 residues, from the cysteine through the phenylalanine. Just CDR3 DNA is preserved here, 45 bases in frame from base 1. V and J are truncated by 3 bases and 5 bases respectively, leaving an intervening sequence of 16 bases. Findings and caveats that apply to the study as a whole: This cohort had only TCR beta chains sequenced, and the lack of alpha or paired-chain data limited which features could be detected. HLA typing was unavailable for some donors at each locus, so association tests used only the typed subset. Presence/absence analyses assumed roughly uniform sequencing depth across donors, an assumption that may not hold. A later analysis found that TCR association rates varied across HLA loci, with DRB1 alleles showing the most associated TCRs and HLA-C alleles the fewest. According to a later analysis, parvovirus B19, influenza, CMV and Epstein-Barr virus appeared linked to several top co-occurrence clusters. The earlier analysis of fewer than 750 of the donors excluded roughly 17 rarely observed V segments, including chromosome 9 orphons, because counts were too low. Linkage disequilibrium might explain the correlated functional status among segregating V segments, but an unknown experimental factor could not be excluded. The study listed around 160 TCR beta chains as associated with cytomegalovirus. In a later genetic analysis, a missense DCLRE1C variant was associated with V-gene and J-gene trimming of TCR beta chains, and the association was replicated in an independent cohort. The authors suggested that the approach could potentially be extended to other disease states and immunological phenotypes. Most TCR sequences were seen in very few donors, while some public TCRs were found in many individuals. A cluster of highly shared sequence variants was judged likely to represent a technical artifact of the sequencing pipeline. In both the original and validation cohorts, the classifier was reported to diagnose cytomegalovirus status with high specificity and sensitivity. Because the 87-base-pair reads could not distinguish some IMGT-functional V segments, including TRBV6-2 and TRBV6-3, those segments were excluded. The only immune exposure information available for the cohort was CMV serostatus. Compared with equally common non-associated chains, HLA-associated TCR beta chains in a later analysis were more clonally expanded and had lower generation probabilities. According to a later genetic analysis, donors in an Asian-associated ancestry cluster had fewer N-insertions in productive TCRs than the approximately 650-donor mean. A few of the identified cytomegalovirus-associated TCR beta chains were confirmed in vitro to be specific for cytomegalovirus antigens. In an earlier analysis of approximately 590 of the donors, most TCR beta V segments appeared in productive rearrangements about 87% or about 30% of the time, broadly matching IMGT annotations. At a false discovery rate of 0.05, a later analysis linked under 20,000 TCR beta sequences to specific HLA alleles. A further reported finding was that TCR beta sequences accurately predicted the HLA-A and HLA-B alleles for most subjects in the first cohort. When HLA alleles, especially DR and DQ, strongly co-occurred, attributing TCR associations to individual alleles was difficult. According to a later analysis, most CMV-associated TCR beta chains appeared to be HLA-restricted, and the HLA associations seemed to be driven largely by CMV exposure.

The chain links TRBV19 with TRBJ2-5, with a weak D call of TRBD1 (6 bases match). Source material: PBMCs. This TCR was recovered from a male donor in good health and CMV-seronegative. CDR3 sequence: CASSMGAKGVETQYF. In nucleotides, the sequence is TGTGCCAGTAGTATGGGGGCCAAAGGGGTCGAGACCCAGTACTTC. Full variable domain (CDR3 extended with the reference TRBV19 and TRBJ2-5 proteins): DGGITQSPKYLFRKEGQNVTLSCEQNLNHDAMYWYRQDPGQGLRLIYYSQIVNDFQKGDIAEGYSVSREKKESFPLTVTSAQKNPTAFYLCASSMGAKGVETQYFGPGTRLLVL.